This TCR beta chain was sequenced during a study of CD8+CD57+ T cells in acquired aplastic anemia (dated by TCRdb to 2017 to 2018). About the study as a whole: DNA extracted from sorted CD4+ and CD8+ cells had a mean of 3.2 ug, with a range of roughly 0.19 to 27.4 ug. A CD8+CD57+ expansion meant a frequency higher than the mean frequency seen in healthy subjects.

Profiling of TCR beta VDJ combinations and CDR3 sequences used genomic DNA as the template. An Illumina HiSeq 2000 was the platform used for TCR repertoire sequencing. Per the authors' processing: TRBV/TRBJ rearrangement plots, CDR3 size and DJ length profiles, and Simpson's diversity index were used to evaluate the repertoires. The most abundant DNA sequence in the deep sequencing data was defined as the immunodominant clone. CDR3 amino acid sequences were screened for sharing across subjects and compared with published repertoires and the VDJdb database. TCRdb took the public reads, trimmed them with fastp at Q25, ran MiXCR for clone calling and kept in-frame beta chains. Rows matching on CDR3 protein sequence are summarized as one entry with the most common DNA and genes. TCRdb, not the authors, supplied the V and J calls. This sample holds some 120,000 distinct CDR3 sequences; about 60% were observed only once. Roughly 30% of the sample belongs to the ten largest clones.

What the research found in general, with its limitations: Roughly 29 CD8+ CDR3 sequences were found in both patients and controls but appeared to be highly expressed in patients and within the immunodominant clones of the patients. CD8+ Simpson's diversity did not differ significantly between patients and healthy controls (P=0.060).

Flow cytometry had shown CD8+CD57+ cell expansion in the patients selected for sequencing. Severe acquired aplastic anemia was diagnosed in all patients according to International Study of Aplastic Anemia and Agranulocytosis and Camitta criteria. At the time blood was sampled, none of the patients had received any therapy. In the study, sorted CD4+ and CD8+ blood T cells from patients with severe aplastic anemia and from healthy subjects underwent deep sequencing of TCR repertoires. Patients were enrolled in the USA under clinicaltrials.gov protocols 00001620, 01623167, 00001397, 00071045, 00081523 and 00961064. Ficoll-Paque density gradient centrifugation was used to isolate peripheral blood mononuclear cells. CD4+ and CD8+ T cells were sorted by FACS or magnetic beads before DNA extraction. Turning to this clonotype: No antigen is known for it. Base qualities are not at hand, and no much larger clone is one base apart.

Sequenced sample: sorted CD4+, CD8+, or CD8+CD57+ T cells (not recorded which) from PBMCs. The receptor's source is a human donor with aplastic anemia.

The nucleotides are TGTGCCAGCAGCTTGGGACAGGGGAAACACTACGAGCAGTACTTC. It translates to CASSLGQGKHYEQYF. The chain was built from TRBV5-6 and TRBJ2-7, with TRBD1 identical over 8 junction bases. After removal of 0 bases from V and 3 bases from J, the junction retains 5 bases not matched to a gene. CDR1 and CDR2 are drawn from the germline V gene: SGHDT, YYEEEE. Including the terminal cysteine and phenylalanine, the CDR3 comprises 15 residues. Left in the record is the CDR3 DNA by itself, 45 bases read in frame from the first base.